Each of the 25 T cell receptor beta chains below was sequenced from the same sample in a study of blood T cell repertoires in COVID-19. Libraries were prepared by immunoSEQ multiplex PCR; TCRdb keeps only in-frame clonotypes and omits some of them. The profile shows roughly 60,000 clones, over 80% of them singletons. Sequenced input: peripheral blood. The receptors come from a man aged 25 to 40 with COVID-19, enrolled during active disease.

This clone showed up just a few times. The chain combines TRBV6-5 with TRBJ1-3, with D perhaps matching TRBD1 (5 bases). Looked up from germline, CDR1 is MNHEY and CDR2 is SVGAGI. V shed 3 bases and J shed 0 bases, with 12 bases lying between them. The CDR3 loop spans 16 amino acids. CDR3 nucleotides: TGTGCCAGCAGTTATGACCTGGGGCTCTCTGGAAACACCATATATTTT. This codes for CASSYDLGLSGNTIYF.

V gene TRBV28 combines with J gene TRBJ1-5; a possible D gene is TRBD1 (6 bases). Trimming stripped 3 bases from V and 3 bases from J, with 9 bases between. CDR1 MDHEN and CDR2 SYDVKM come from the germline V gene. The CDR3 runs to 14 residues. The CDR3 reads CASSFTGLNQPQHF. DNA for the CDR3: TGTGCCAGCAGTTTTACAGGGCTCAATCAGCCCCAGCATTTT.

This clone was detected once. This sequence joins TRBV14 and TRBJ2-3; weak D call: TRBD1 (5 bases). V was clipped by 4 bases and J by 3 bases, with 8 bases between them. Germline CDR1 reads SGHDN; CDR2 reads FVKESK. The CDR3 runs 13 residues. The CDR3 DNA sequence: TGTGCCAGCAGCCGGGGCCAGACAGATACGCAGTATTTT. This codes for CASSRGQTDTQYF.

The gene calls are TRBV5-4 and TRBJ1-3, with D unclear. From germline, CDR1 is SGHNT and CDR2 YYREEE (reference sequence). The CDR3 is 13 residues long. V was pared by 9 bases and J by 4 bases, with 14 bases between. This CDR3 reads CATERSSGNTIYF. DNA of the CDR3: TGTGCCACCGAAAGGAGTTCCGGAAACACCATATATTTT.

A few counts support this clone. The gene calls are TRBV18 and TRBJ1-2; D remains ambiguous. V was pared by 2 bases and J by 8 bases, with 15 bases between. This CDR3 comprises 14 residues. Germline V gene lookup returns CDR1 KGHSH and CDR2 LQKENI. DNA of the CDR3: TGTGCCAGCTCACCAACCTACGAGGATCGGGGCTACACCTTC. The encoded protein is CASSPTYEDRGYTF.

The count of this clone is one. The chain combines TRBV11-2 with TRBJ2-3, with 7 bases that match TRBD2. V was pared by 6 bases and J by 4 bases, with 13 bases of the junction left unmatched. The CDR3 spans 16 residues. From germline, CDR1 is SGHAT and CDR2 FQNNGV. CDR3: CASRDGTGRKADTQYF. In DNA form, the CDR3 reads TGTGCCAGCAGAGACGGCACCGGGAGGAAGGCAGATACGCAGTATTTT. Based on the CDR3 plus reference TRBV11-2 and TRBJ2-3, the full variable domain is EAGVAQSPRYKIIEKRQSVAFWCNPISGHATLYWYQQILGQGPKLLIQFQNNGVVDDSQLPKDRFSAERLKGVDSTLKIQPAKLEDSAVYLCASRDGTGRKADTQYFGPGTRLTVL.

The rearrangement uses TRBV9 and TRBJ2-1; TRBD2 agrees at 14 bases. Germline V CDR1 and CDR2: SGDLS, YYNGEE. The CDR3 is 16 amino acids. The V segment lost 3 bases and the J segment 10 bases; nucleotides outside the gene matches: 9. CDR3 amino acids: CASSGTSGGRGEEQFF. CDR3 nucleotides: TGTGCCAGCAGCGGGACTAGCGGGGGGCGCGGGGAAGAGCAGTTCTTC. Looking up the rest from reference TRBV9 and TRBJ2-1 gives the full variable domain: DSGVTQTPKHLITATGQRVTLRCSPRSGDLSVYWYQQSLDQGLQFLIQYYNGEERAKGNILERFSAQQFPDLHSELNLSSLELGDSALYFCASSGTSGGRGEEQFFGPGTRLTVL.

This clone was observed a few times. V gene TRBV4-2 combines with J gene TRBJ2-3; possible D gene TRBD2, 5 bases. The germline V and J ends were trimmed by 1 base and 4 bases, with 12 bases remaining between them. The CDR3 extends over 15 amino acids. Germline assignment: CDR1 LGHNA and CDR2 YNFKEQ. Here the CDR3 DNA reads TGTGCCAGCAGCCAAGGCGGGTCACACCCAGATACGCAGTATTTT. Translating it yields CASSQGGSHPDTQYF.

The CDR3 nucleotides are TGTGCCAGCAGCAAAGATAAGACTCCGGGGGACCACGGGGCCAACGTCCTGACTTTC. It translates to CASSKDKTPGDHGANVLTF. The chain employs TRBV11-3 and TRBJ2-6, with a tentative D call TRBD2 (6 bases). V was pared by 5 bases and J by 4 bases, with 24 bases between. This CDR3 has 19 amino acids. Germline-derived CDR1 and CDR2 are SGHNT and YENEEA.

The CDR3 DNA reads as TGTGCCAGTAGTATTTCCGGAGATACGCAGTATTTT. Protein product: CASSISGDTQYF. The rearrangement uses TRBV19 and TRBJ2-3; D call uncertain. Germline V gene lookup returns CDR1 LNHDA and CDR2 SQIVND (reference sequence). Trimming took off 3 bases at V and 5 bases at J, with 6 bases between the two ends. The CDR3 has 12 amino acids.

The chain combines TRBV28 with TRBJ1-6; D gene uncertain. The ends were cut back, 7 bases at V and 10 bases at J, with 11 bases in the middle. The CDR3 runs 12 residues. Germline CDR1 and CDR2: MDHEN and SYDVKM. The CDR3 sequence: CASTNIRSPLHF. CDR3 sequence (DNA): TGTGCCAGCACCAACATCCGATCACCCCTCCACTTT. Combining the CDR3 with reference TRBV28 and TRBJ1-6 gives the whole variable domain DVKVTQSSRYLVKRTGEKVFLECVQDMDHENMFWYRQDPGLGLRLIYFSYDVKMKEKGDIPEGYSVSREKKERFSLILESASTNQTSMYLCASTNIRSPLHFGNGTRLTVT.

In this sample, this clone turned up once. The chain has TRBV10-1 and TRBJ2-1; a possible D gene is TRBD2 (5 bases). Per germline, CDR1 WNHNN and CDR2 SYGVQD (reference sequence). V lost 0 bases, J lost 5 bases, and 14 bases lay in between. The CDR3 runs to 16 residues. The CDR3 region is CASSESVSGPNNEQFF. As DNA, the CDR3 is TGCGCCAGCAGTGAGTCTGTAAGCGGTCCAAACAATGAGCAGTTCTTC.

This clone occurred a few times. The chain has TRBV11-2 and TRBJ1-1; no reliable D call. V was clipped by 0 bases and J by 4 bases, with 12 bases between them. The length of the CDR3 is 15 residues. CDR1 is SGHAT, CDR2 FQNNGV, per germline. The CDR3 region has the DNA TGTGCCAGCAGCTTAGAGGCTAGCCCCAGCACTGAAGCTTTCTTT. It specifies CASSLEASPSTEAFF. The full variable domain, completed using reference TRBV11-2 and TRBJ1-1, is EAGVAQSPRYKIIEKRQSVAFWCNPISGHATLYWYQQILGQGPKLLIQFQNNGVVDDSQLPKDRFSAERLKGVDSTLKIQPAKLEDSAVYLCASSLEASPSTEAFFGQGTRLTVV.

This chain links TRBV6-5 with TRBJ1-2, with TRBD1 matching 8 bases. V lost 0 bases and J lost 8; bases outside the gene matches: 11. The CDR3 runs to 16 residues. Germline CDR1 is MNHEY and CDR2 is SVGAGI. CDR3 loop: CASSYSSWQGANGYTF. As DNA, the CDR3 is TGTGCCAGCAGTTACTCGAGTTGGCAGGGGGCGAACGGCTACACCTTC.

V and J are TRBV6-5 and TRBJ2-7, with D tentatively TRBD2 (5 bases). The V gene lost 6 bases and the J gene lost 4 bases, with 19 bases spanning the gap. The CDR3 runs 15 residues. CDR1 is MNHEY, CDR2 SVGAGI, per germline. The CDR3 DNA sequence: TGTGCCAGCAGCCTATTTCAGACCGGGAATTACGAGCAGTACTTC. It translates to CASSLFQTGNYEQYF.

The rearrangement links TRBV11-1 to TRBJ2-5, with D possibly TRBD2 on 5 matching bases. The V gene lost 3 bases and the J gene lost 0 bases, with 14 bases spanning the gap. This CDR3 has 16 residues. Germline V lookup: CDR1 SGHAT, CDR2 FQDESV (reference sequence). The CDR3 region has the DNA TGTGCCAGCAGCTTTGAAGATGGACTGTACCAAGAGACCCAGTACTTC. Amino acids: CASSFEDGLYQETQYF.

The CDR3 protein is CASSLGGMTYGYTF. In DNA, the CDR3 is TGTGCCAGCAGCCTGGGAGGTATGACCTATGGCTACACCTTC. The V and J genes are TRBV7-2 and TRBJ1-2; the D is unclear. The CDR3 extends over 14 amino acids. The germline V gene has CDR1 SGHTA and CDR2 FQGNSA. V was clipped by 5 bases and J by 4 bases, with 14 bases between them.

The V gene is TRBV6-5, the J gene TRBJ1-1; 11 bases map to TRBD1. CDR1 is MNHEY and CDR2 is SVGAGI in the germline V gene. This CDR3 is 14 amino acids long. Trimming took 10 bases from V and 4 from J; bases not matched to a gene: 8. The CDR3 bases are TGTGCCACCAGGACAGGGGGCCAACGCACTGAAGCTTTCTTT. Protein: CATRTGGQRTEAFF.

This chain connects TRBV12-3 or TRBV12-4 to TRBJ1-4, with D possibly TRBD1 on 5 matching bases. CDR3 length: 13 amino acids. Trimming shortened V by 7 bases and J by 4 bases, and 10 bases separated the two germline ends. For the CDR3, the DNA is TGTGCCAGCAACGGGGGTTATAATGAAAAACTGTTTTTT. Translating it yields CASNGGYNEKLFF.

The V and J genes are TRBV5-5 and TRBJ2-7, with a tentative D call TRBD1 (5 bases). The CDR3 sequence is 15 residues long. In germline, CDR1 is SGHKS, CDR2 YYEKEE (reference sequence). V was shortened by 2 bases and J by 1 base, with 13 bases between the two germline ends. CDR3 nucleotides: TGTGCCAGCAGCTTTTGGCAGGGTCGGTCCTACGAGCAGTACTTC. Translated: CASSFWQGRSYEQYF. Drawing the rest from reference TRBV5-5 and TRBJ2-7, the complete variable domain is DAGVTQSPTHLIKTRGQQVTLRCSPISGHKSVSWYQQVLGQGPQFIFQYYEKEERGRGNFPDRFSARQFPNYSSELNVNALLLGDSALYLCASSFWQGRSYEQYFGPGTRLTVT.

This chain links TRBV10-1 with TRBJ2-1; 10 nucleotides match TRBD2. The CDR3 length is 16 residues. In germline, CDR1 is WNHNN, CDR2 SYGVQD (reference sequence). The junction had 12 bases not matched to a gene; V was cut back by 6 bases and J by 7 bases. The CDR3, as DNA: TGCGCCAGCAGCGGACTAGCGGACCTAAATCGTAATGAGCAGTTCTTC. This gives the protein CASSGLADLNRNEQFF.

This clone was found a few times. J is TRBJ1-1 and V is TRBV7-2; D gene unclear. Trimming removed 4 bases at V and 11 bases at J, with 11 bases between. This CDR3 region has 11 residues. CDR1 and CDR2 (germline): SGHTA, FQGNSA. The CDR3: CASSSQVGAFF. Here the CDR3 DNA reads TGTGCCAGCAGCTCCCAGGTGGGCGCTTTCTTT.

The chain uses TRBV10-3 and TRBJ1-3; D is unclear. The germline V and J ends were trimmed by 7 bases and 1 base, with 11 bases remaining between them. The CDR3 extends over 14 amino acids. Germline-derived CDR1 and CDR2 are ENHRY and SYGVKD. The CDR3 protein is CAITEDPSGNTIYF. The CDR3 region has the DNA TGTGCCATCACAGAAGATCCGTCTGGAAACACCATATATTTT.

V is TRBV7-9 and J is TRBJ1-1, with D perhaps matching TRBD1 (5 bases). The CDR3 sequence is 11 residues long. CDR1 and CDR2 (germline): SEHNR, FQNEAQ (reference sequence). V lost 5 bases and J lost 7, with 8 bases in between. CDR3 DNA sequence: TGTGCCAGCAGCCAGACAGATGAAGCTTTCTTT. Protein sequence: CASSQTDEAFF.

V gene TRBV5-4 combines with J gene TRBJ2-3; D remains unclear. Germline V gene lookup returns CDR1 SGHNT and CDR2 YYREEE (reference sequence). This CDR3 is 13 amino acids long. V was cut by 4 bases and J by 6 bases, with 12 bases left in between. The CDR3 nucleotides are TGTGCCAGCAGCCTCGAGTCGTGGGATACGCAGTATTTT. It translates to CASSLESWDTQYF.